The 18 T cell receptor beta chains in this list originate from one sample, sequenced in a study of cytomegalovirus exposure and HLA in healthy donors (dated by TCRdb to about 2017). Library generation was performed with the immunoSEQ multiplex PCR assay. For the multiplex PCR, a mixture combining 60 forward primers for TCR Vbeta segments and 13 reverse primers for TCR Jbeta segments was used. TCRdb re-hosts the immuneACCESS table, in-frame sequences only. Its copies lack some clones; in the studies checked, an unresolved V gene accounts for under half of them, and the cause for the rest is not known. The sample table lists fewer than 250,000 clones, over 75% of them with a count of one. The ten biggest clones cover around 1.9% of the sample. Sequenced input: PBMCs. Every receptor here comes from a man younger than 35 in good health and CMV-seronegative.

This clone was seen a handful of times. The chain is built from TRBV5-5 and TRBJ1-1; 8 nucleotides match TRBD1. The CDR3 covers 15 residues. After removal of 4 bases from V and 1 base from J, the junction contained 6 bases not matched to a gene. Germline loops: CDR1 SGHKS, CDR2 YYEKEE (reference sequence). The CDR3 loop is CASSPPTGENTEAFF. Written as DNA, the CDR3 is TGTGCCAGCAGCCCTCCGACAGGGGAGAACACTGAAGCTTTCTTT.

The rearrangement links TRBV5-1 to TRBJ2-5; 9 bases map to TRBD1. Looked up from germline, CDR1 is SGHRS and CDR2 is YFSETQ. V was pared by 4 bases and J by 4 bases, with 8 bases of the junction left unmatched. The CDR3 contains 15 residues. The CDR3 nucleotides are TGCGCCAGCAGCCACCGTACAGGGGGCGTAGAGACCCAGTACTTC. Translating gives CASSHRTGGVETQYF.

The chain joins TRBV10-3 to TRBJ2-7; perhaps TRBD2 as D (5 bases). Germline-derived CDR1 and CDR2 are ENHRY and SYGVKD. The ends were cut back, 0 bases at V and 5 bases at J, with 14 bases in the middle. The CDR3 loop spans 15 amino acids. The CDR3 protein is CAISESGVEGDEQYF. The CDR3 region has the DNA TGTGCCATCAGTGAGTCCGGGGTTGAGGGCGACGAGCAGTACTTC.

This chain links TRBV7-8 with TRBJ1-5; D is perhaps TRBD1 (5 bases). The germline gives CDR1 SGHVS, CDR2 FQNEAQ. The V end was cut by 1 base, the J end by 6 bases, with 19 bases between. This CDR3 is built from 17 residues. The CDR3 DNA reads TGTGCCAGCAGCTTAGGAGTGGGGGGTGAGCTTAGTCAGCCCCAGCATTTT. Translated: CASSLGVGGELSQPQHF.

J is TRBJ2-5 and V is TRBV7-9; D not resolved. The CDR3 is 12 residues long. Germline values: CDR1 SEHNR, CDR2 FQNEAQ (reference sequence). V lost 1 base to trimming and J lost 4 bases, with 4 bases between them. This CDR3 is CASSLVAETQYF. CDR3 nucleotides: TGTGCCAGCAGCTTAGTGGCAGAGACCCAGTACTTC.

V is TRBV7-9 and J is TRBJ1-4, with a tentative D call TRBD1 (6 bases). CDR3 size: 14 residues. V lost 1 base and J 12 bases, leaving 15 bases between the germline ends. Germline-derived CDR1 and CDR2 are SEHNR and FQNEAQ (reference sequence). The CDR3 DNA reads TGTGCCAGCAGCTTAGAAATGACAGGACCGCAACTGTTTTTT. Amino acids: CASSLEMTGPQLFF.

J is TRBJ1-4 and V is TRBV10-3; no reliable D call. Trimming shortened V by 4 bases and J by 3 bases, and 9 bases separated the two germline ends. CDR3 size: 14 residues. CDR1 ENHRY and CDR2 SYGVKD come from the germline V gene. The CDR3 DNA is TGTGCCATCAGTGGGCCCTTATCTAATGAAAAACTGTTTTTT. Translating gives CAISGPLSNEKLFF.

The CDR3: CASGLVMGSLQPQHF. CDR3 DNA: TGTGCTAGTGGTTTGGTAATGGGTAGCCTTCAGCCCCAGCATTTT. V is TRBV12-5 and J is TRBJ1-5; no firm D call. Germline values: CDR1 LGHNT, CDR2 FRNRAP. The CDR3 length is 15 residues. V lost 0 bases, J lost 6 bases, and 12 bases lay in between.

The rearrangement joins TRBV29-1 to TRBJ1-1; no reliable D call. Germline assignment: CDR1 SQVTM and CDR2 ANQGSEA. The CDR3 has 10 residues. With 4 bases removed from V and 3 bases from J, the gap between germline ends came to 3 bases. The CDR3 nucleotides are TGCAGCGTTGCCGACACTGAAGCTTTCTTT. Translating gives CSVADTEAFF.

This chain joins TRBV30 and TRBJ2-4; D perhaps matches TRBD2 (5 bases). CDR1 is GTSNPN, CDR2 SVGIG, per germline (reference sequence). The CDR3 runs 12 residues. V was cut by 1 base and J by 11 bases, with 12 bases left in between. The CDR3 DNA follows: TGTGCCTGGAGTGACAATAGCGCGGTTCAGTACTTC. It yields the protein CAWSDNSAVQYF.

This chain links TRBV28 with TRBJ1-5; D call uncertain. The germline V gene encodes CDR1 MDHEN and CDR2 SYDVKM. V was pared by 6 bases and J by 10 bases, with 7 bases between. The CDR3 is 10 amino acids. The CDR3 coding sequence is TGTGCCAGCAGCTCCAGACCCCAGCATTTT. It translates to CASSSRPQHF.

V usage is TRBV5-1 and J usage is TRBJ1-2, with a possible D match to TRBD1 (6 bases). CDR1 and CDR2 from the germline V gene are SGHRS and YFSETQ. V lost 2 bases and J 6 bases, leaving 26 bases between the germline ends. CDR3 size: 18 residues. DNA for the CDR3: TGCGCCAGCAGCTTCCAGATCGGTTACCAGGGGCAATCGGATGGCTACACCTTC. This gives the protein CASSFQIGYQGQSDGYTF.

J is TRBJ1-1 and V is TRBV6-6; a possible D gene is TRBD1 (6 bases). Trimming pared 2 bases from V and 8 bases from J, leaving 12 bases between. CDR3 length: 13 residues. Germline values: CDR1 MNHNY, CDR2 SVGAGI (reference sequence). The CDR3: CASSYPDRTEAFF. CDR3 nucleotide sequence: TGTGCCAGCAGTTACCCGGACAGAACCGAAGCTTTCTTT.

The chain links TRBV7-6 to TRBJ2-5, with D perhaps matching TRBD1 (6 bases). CDR3 length: 16 amino acids. The V end was cut by 5 bases, the J end by 1 base, with 17 bases between. Germline V CDR1 and CDR2: SGHVS, FNYEAQ. Here the CDR3 DNA reads TGTGCCAGCAGCGCGTCAGGGGCCCCGGTCCAAGAGACCCAGTACTTC. Residues: CASSASGAPVQETQYF.

V and J are TRBV7-9 and TRBJ2-1, with 7 positions matching TRBD2. Germline CDR1 reads SEHNR; CDR2 reads FQNEAQ (reference sequence). The CDR3 sequence is 14 residues long. V lost 2 bases to trimming and J lost 8 bases; unmatched junction nucleotides: 6. CDR3 DNA sequence: TGTGCCAGCAGCTTAATGGCGGGAGCGGATGAGCAGTTCTTC. It codes for CASSLMAGADEQFF.

The chain is built from TRBV5-8 and TRBJ1-1; D ambiguous. Germline-derived CDR1 and CDR2 are SGHTS and YDEGEE. This CDR3 has 13 amino acids. The V end lost 2 bases, the J end lost 1 base, and 6 bases lay between the germline ends. DNA for the CDR3: TGTGCCAGCAGCTTATCCAAGAACACTGAAGCTTTCTTT. Its translation: CASSLSKNTEAFF.

The CDR3 nucleotides read TGCGCCAGCAGCTTGGGGGGAGGGGATCCAGATACGCAGTATTTT. Translated: CASSLGGGDPDTQYF. The rearrangement uses TRBV5-1 and TRBJ2-3; 7 nucleotides match TRBD2. This CDR3 is built from 15 residues. Germline-derived CDR1 and CDR2 are SGHRS and YFSETQ. V shed 0 bases and J 4 bases; nucleotides not matched to a gene: 5.

J is TRBJ1-4 and V is TRBV28; 7 bases line up with TRBD1. The trim removed 6 bases at V and 3 bases at J, leaving 4 bases unmatched. The CDR3 extends over 14 amino acids. Germline V gene sequence: CDR1 MDHEN, CDR2 SYDVKM. The CDR3 here is CASRETGPNEKLFF. The CDR3 DNA sequence: TGTGCCAGCAGAGAGACAGGGCCTAATGAAAAACTGTTTTTT.